The 23 T cell receptor beta chains below come from one sample, sequenced in a study of cytomegalovirus exposure and HLA in healthy donors. PCR used 60 Vbeta primers and 13 Jbeta primers. TCRdb's table, derived via immunoSEQ multiplex PCR, lists solely in-frame clones and lacks some. The table lists about 150,000 clones, about 60% of them singletons, with approximately 6.5% in the top ten. Sequencing was done on a sample of PBMCs. The receptor set was obtained from a woman aged 55-69 years in good health and CMV-seropositive.

The sample holds a few counts of this clone. The genes are TRBV28 and TRBJ1-5, with 9 bases lining up with TRBD1. CDR3 length equals 18 residues. The germline CDR1 and CDR2 sequences are MDHEN and SYDVKM. Losses at the gene ends were 1 base for V and 3 bases for J; bases not matched to a gene: 10. The CDR3, as DNA: TGTGCCAGCAGTTTATTGGGGTCCGGGACAGGGCTCAATCAGCCCCAGCATTTT. It yields the protein CASSLLGSGTGLNQPQHF. Together with reference TRBV28 and TRBJ1-5, the CDR3 gives the full variable domain: DVKVTQSSRYLVKRTGEKVFLECVQDMDHENMFWYRQDPGLGLRLIYFSYDVKMKEKGDIPEGYSVSREKKERFSLILESASTNQTSMYLCASSLLGSGTGLNQPQHFGDGTRLSIL.

V gene TRBV18 combines with J gene TRBJ1-1, with a weak D call TRBD1 (6 bases). The CDR3 consists of 13 residues. Germline V lookup: CDR1 KGHSH, CDR2 LQKENI. V was cut by 8 bases and J by 1 base, with 11 bases left in between. DNA for the CDR3: TGTGCCAGCACGAGACAGGAGAACACTGAAGCTTTCTTT. Amino acid sequence: CASTRQENTEAFF. Supplemented by reference TRBV18 and TRBJ1-1, the full variable domain reads NAGVMQNPRHLVRRRGQEARLRCSPMKGHSHVYWYRQLPEEGLKFMVYLQKENIIDESGMPKERFSAEFPKEGPSILRIQQVVRGDSAAYFCASTRQENTEAFFGQGTRLTVV.

The chain links TRBV4-2 to TRBJ2-5; TRBD2 is a possible D gene (6 bases). With the DNA end fitting TRBJ2-7 better, the J assignment may be wrong. The germline V gene encodes CDR1 LGHNA and CDR2 YNFKEQ. The CDR3 spans 17 residues. For the CDR3, the DNA is TGTGCCAGCAGCCGGCGAATCAGGGACTTGAGCTCCTACGAGCAGTACTTC. This sequence encodes CASSRRIRDLSSYEQYF.

This clone was found once. V gene TRBV30 combines with J gene TRBJ1-1, with D possibly being TRBD1 (6 bases). The CDR3 runs to 14 residues. Germline CDR1 and CDR2: GTSNPN and SVGIG (reference sequence). Trimming removed 2 bases at V and 4 bases at J, with 14 bases between. CDR3 region: CAWSWDIGSTEAFF. As DNA, the CDR3 is TGTGCCTGGAGTTGGGACATTGGCAGCACTGAAGCTTTCTTT.

CDR3 region: CASSQSAQGRVTEAFF. The CDR3 DNA reads TGCGCCAGCAGTCAATCCGCGCAGGGGAGGGTGACTGAAGCTTTCTTT. The chain has TRBV23-1 and TRBJ1-1, with D tentatively TRBD1 (6 bases). TRBV23-1 is sorted into the ORF group, with uncertain function. Trimming removed 0 bases from V and 5 bases from J, with 16 bases in between. CDR3 length equals 16 residues.

This clone turned up a few times. J is TRBJ1-3 and V is TRBV6-5; D possibly corresponds to TRBD1 (5 bases). The CDR3 contains 14 residues. From germline, CDR1 is MNHEY and CDR2 SVGAGI. Trimming took off 7 bases at V and 2 bases at J, with 12 bases between the two ends. The CDR3 sequence: CASTKTEAGNTIYF. The DNA of the CDR3 is TGTGCCAGCACCAAGACAGAAGCTGGAAACACCATATATTTT.

The gene calls are TRBV10-3 and TRBJ1-6; possible D gene TRBD1, 5 bases. This CDR3 is built from 16 residues. Trimming took 6 bases from V and 6 from J, leaving 18 bases between them. Germline CDR1 ENHRY, CDR2 SYGVKD. The CDR3 bases are TGTGCCATCAGCCCGACGGAGGGGAGGCCTAATTCACCCCTCCACTTT. Translated, it gives CAISPTEGRPNSPLHF.

The chain uses TRBV19 and TRBJ1-1, with 10 bases aligning to TRBD1. Germline loops: CDR1 LNHDA, CDR2 SQIVND (reference sequence). The CDR3 loop spans 18 amino acids. V dropped 4 bases and J dropped 5; count of bases not matched to a gene: 16. In DNA form, the CDR3 reads TGTGCCAGTAGTAACCTGGGACAGGGGTATCCTGGACATACTGAAGCTTTCTTT. Amino acids: CASSNLGQGYPGHTEAFF. The variable domain in full, completed from reference TRBV19 and TRBJ1-1, reads DGGITQSPKYLFRKEGQNVTLSCEQNLNHDAMYWYRQDPGQGLRLIYYSQIVNDFQKGDIAEGYSVSREKKESFPLTVTSAQKNPTAFYLCASSNLGQGYPGHTEAFFGQGTRLTVV.

The V call is TRBV20-1, the J call TRBJ1-2; D possibly corresponds to TRBD1 (5 bases). V was pared by 3 bases and J by 7 bases, with 9 bases between. Germline CDR1 and CDR2: DFQATT and SNEGSKA (reference sequence). The CDR3 sequence is 11 residues long. The CDR3 is CSARGLAGYTF. The CDR3 DNA sequence: TGCAGTGCTAGGGGACTGGCTGGCTACACCTTC.

The J gene is TRBJ2-2, the V gene TRBV27, with D possibly TRBD2 on 6 matching bases. The CDR3 covers 15 residues. V lost 2 bases, J lost 5 bases, and 12 bases lay in between. CDR1 is MNHEY, CDR2 SMNVEV, per germline (reference sequence). The CDR3 spells CASSLGREGTGELFF. Written as DNA, the CDR3 is TGTGCCAGCAGTTTAGGGCGGGAAGGTACCGGGGAGCTGTTTTTT.

This CDR3 is CASSLRGETDTQYF. The CDR3 nucleotides are TGTGCCAGCAGCTTAAGGGGTGAGACAGATACGCAGTATTTT. The chain combines TRBV13 with TRBJ2-3; tentative D call: TRBD1 (5 bases). Germline V CDR1 and CDR2: PRHDT, FYEKMQ (reference sequence). This CDR3 comprises 14 residues. V dropped 2 bases and J dropped 3 bases, with 9 bases sitting between them.

This clone was detected once. The chain carries TRBV29-1 and TRBJ1-2, with D unresolved. The V end was cut by 7 bases, the J end by 4 bases, with 13 bases between. The CDR3 runs to 12 residues. The V gene's germline CDR1 is SQVTM and CDR2 ANQGSEA. CDR3 bases: TGCAGCGCCCGGGGTCCGGCCTATGGCTACACCTTC. It specifies CSARGPAYGYTF.

V is TRBV4-3 and J is TRBJ2-1; 12 bases map to TRBD2. The ends lost 4 bases at V and 7 bases at J; junction bases unmatched: 11. Germline CDR1 LGHNA, CDR2 YSLEER. The CDR3 length is 17 residues. CDR3 in amino acids: CASSPLLAGGPGNEQFF. The CDR3 nucleotides are TGCGCCAGCAGCCCTCTCCTAGCGGGAGGGCCTGGTAATGAGCAGTTCTTC.

This clone is a singleton in its sample. The chain is built from TRBV4-3 and TRBJ2-7; TRBD1 matches 9 bases. Germline V lookup: CDR1 LGHNA, CDR2 YSLEER. The CDR3 is made up of 16 amino acids. After removal of 0 bases from V and 4 bases from J, the junction contained 7 bases not matched to a gene. CDR3 protein: CASSQDGGQGAYEQYF. The CDR3 DNA follows: TGCGCCAGCAGCCAAGATGGGGGACAGGGTGCTTACGAGCAGTACTTC.

This clone was counted once. This chain links TRBV5-4 with TRBJ1-2; D perhaps matches TRBD1 (5 bases). The CDR3 runs to 15 residues. V was pared by 1 base and J by 5 bases, with 15 bases between. Looked up from germline, CDR1 is SGHNT and CDR2 is YYREEE (reference sequence). CDR3 amino acids: CASSLRQPIIYGYTF. The CDR3 DNA reads TGTGCCAGCAGCTTGCGACAGCCGATAATATATGGCTACACCTTC.

The chain combines TRBV5-1 with TRBJ2-7; 11 bases agree with TRBD2. The CDR3 loop spans 16 amino acids. V shed 1 base and J 5 bases; nucleotides not matched to a gene: 8. Looked up from germline, CDR1 is SGHRS and CDR2 is YFSETQ. The CDR3 DNA is TGCGCCAGCAGCTTGAGTCTAGCGGGAGGAGAAGACGAGCAGTACTTC. It specifies CASSLSLAGGEDEQYF.

The chain is built from TRBV9 and TRBJ2-2, with 8 bases aligning to TRBD1. The CDR3 contains 16 residues. The ends lost 2 bases at V and 0 bases at J; junction bases unmatched: 3. Germline CDR1 SGDLS, CDR2 YYNGEE. The CDR3 nucleotides are TGTGCCAGCAGCGTCCAGACAGGGGCGAACACCGGGGAGCTGTTTTTT. It encodes CASSVQTGANTGELFF.

This chain joins TRBV9 and TRBJ1-1, with a weak D call TRBD1 (6 bases). V lost 4 bases to trimming and J lost 4 bases, with 14 bases between them. CDR1 SGDLS and CDR2 YYNGEE come from the germline V gene. This CDR3 is 14 amino acids long. Written as DNA, the CDR3 is TGTGCCAGCAGCCCAACAGGGCGTGTCACTGAAGCTTTCTTT. Encoded protein: CASSPTGRVTEAFF.

The chain links TRBV27 to TRBJ2-1; possible D gene TRBD1, 5 bases. V was pared by 2 bases and J by 1 base, with 15 bases between. The V gene's germline CDR1 is MNHEY and CDR2 SMNVEV (reference sequence). There are 17 residues in the CDR3. In DNA form, the CDR3 reads TGTGCCAGCAGTTTAGCCCGCTGGTCAGGGTCCTACAATGAGCAGTTCTTC. Translation gives CASSLARWSGSYNEQFF.

CDR3 bases: TGTGCCAGCAGTTCGCAGGGCACCAATCAAGAGACCCAGTACTTC. Protein: CASSSQGTNQETQYF. The V gene is TRBV28, the J gene TRBJ2-5, with D perhaps TRBD1 (5 bases). This CDR3 region has 15 residues. The germline V gene has CDR1 MDHEN and CDR2 SYDVKM. V was cut by 4 bases and J by 2 bases, with 14 bases left in between. The full variable domain, its missing parts supplied by reference TRBV28 and TRBJ2-5, is DVKVTQSSRYLVKRTGEKVFLECVQDMDHENMFWYRQDPGLGLRLIYFSYDVKMKEKGDIPEGYSVSREKKERFSLILESASTNQTSMYLCASSSQGTNQETQYFGPGTRLLVL.

The chain uses TRBV7-6 and TRBJ2-5; D is possibly TRBD2 (5 bases). This CDR3 is built from 16 residues. Germline values: CDR1 SGHVS, CDR2 FNYEAQ. Between the trimmed V and J ends, which lost 4 bases and 1 base, there was a span of 16 bases. The CDR3: CASSSGGLLVQETQYF. In nucleotides, the CDR3 is TGTGCCAGCAGCTCAGGAGGACTCCTGGTCCAAGAGACCCAGTACTTC.

This clone is a singleton in its sample. The rearrangement links TRBV6-5 to TRBJ2-7, with no clear D. Trimming took 0 bases from V and 2 from J, leaving 14 bases between them. CDR1 and CDR2 (germline): MNHEY, SVGAGI. The CDR3 runs to 16 residues. CDR3 region: CASSYSFPGLTYEQYF. In DNA form, the CDR3 reads TGTGCCAGCAGTTACTCTTTCCCCGGGTTAACCTACGAGCAGTACTTC.

The rearrangement links TRBV4-3 to TRBJ2-7; TRBD1 matches 7 bases. Germline V gene sequence: CDR1 LGHNA, CDR2 YSLEER. This CDR3 has 14 amino acids. The junction had 3 bases not matched to a gene; V was cut back by 3 bases and J by 1 base. CDR3 amino acids: CASSHNRGSYEQYF. In nucleotides, the CDR3 is TGCGCCAGCAGCCACAACAGGGGTTCCTACGAGCAGTACTTC.